This T cell receptor (beta chain) originates from a study of cytomegalovirus exposure and HLA in healthy donors. As for the study in general: In a previous analysis, 110 million or so unique TCR beta sequences were found from 150 million to 200 million T cells.

The PCR used 60 Vbeta and 13 Jbeta primers. Assay used: immunoSEQ multiplex PCR; TCRdb lists only in-frame clones, some missing. Among 150,000 to 200,000 clones listed, over 75% were seen once. V was clipped by 6 bases and J by 1 base, with 10 bases between them. The CDR3 contains 14 residues. CDR1 is KGHSH, CDR2 LQKENI, per germline. Sequenced sample: PBMCs. This sequence joins TRBV18 and TRBJ1-5; D unresolved. This receptor was identified in a woman aged 45-65 years in good health and CMV-seronegative. The CDR3 reads CASSRGGSNQPQHF. As DNA, the CDR3 is TGTGCCAGCTCCCGGGGAGGGAGCAATCAGCCCCAGCATTTT.